The 11 T cell receptor beta chains below all came from one sample that was sequenced in a study of identical twins. A single record per CDR3 protein comes from TCRdb applying MiXCR to the 5' RACE reads. In the table there are 210,000 or so distinct CDR3 sequences, 7.5% of which are singletons. These records were also assigned to another study, of yellow fever vaccine responses in identical twins.

The sample was memory (CD45RO+) T cells sorted from blood. All receptors derive from a woman aged 18 to 35 in good health.

This clonotype was picked up many times. One junction end does not reproduce the germline sequence, and a read error may be involved. The V and J genes are TRBV12-3 or TRBV12-4 and TRBJ2-7, with D perhaps matching TRBD1 or TRBD2 (6 bases each). CDR3 length: 12 residues. CDR3 sequence (DNA): TGTGCCAGCAGTTTGGGGGGCGCGGGATTTAACTTC. Protein product: CASSLGGAGFNF.

This clonotype was seen at least ten times. The V and J genes are TRBV29-1 and TRBJ2-7, with TRBD2 as a possible D gene (5 bases). There are 12 residues in the CDR3. Germline V gene sequence: CDR1 SQVTM, CDR2 ANQGSEA. Trimming shortened V by 4 bases and J by 1 base, and 8 bases separated the two germline ends. CDR3 in DNA: TGCAGCGTTGTGAGGGATTCCTACGAGCAGTACTTC. Translation: CSVVRDSYEQYF.

A few counts support this clonotype. This chain joins TRBV2 and TRBJ2-1, with D unresolved. V was pared by 1 base and J by 3 bases, with 4 bases between. The CDR3 runs 13 residues. The V gene's germline CDR1 is SNHLY and CDR2 FYNNEI. The CDR3 bases are TGTGCCAGCAGTGAAGGGATCTACAATGAGCAGTTCTTC. Protein: CASSEGIYNEQFF.

This clonotype was counted many times. The genes are TRBV29-1 and TRBJ2-3, with D unresolved. Trimming stripped 8 bases from V and 5 bases from J, with 11 bases between. The CDR3 extends over 11 amino acids. From germline, CDR1 is SQVTM and CDR2 ANQGSEA. Here the CDR3 DNA reads TGCAGCACTCAATCGGAAGATACGCAGTATTTT. It is translated as CSTQSEDTQYF.

The chain is built from TRBV28 and TRBJ2-2; the match to TRBD1 covers 9 bases. Per germline, CDR1 MDHEN and CDR2 SYDVKM. The ends lost 4 bases at V and 5 bases at J; junction bases unmatched: 8. This CDR3 is 16 amino acids long. The CDR3 reads CASSSSGTGKTGELFF. CDR3 in DNA: TGTGCCAGCAGTTCATCCGGGACAGGGAAAACCGGGGAGCTGTTTTTT.

Only a few counts were recorded for this clonotype. CDR3: CASSRRGGLAEHEQFF. The CDR3 bases are TGTGCCAGCAGCCGACGCGGAGGGCTAGCAGAGCATGAGCAGTTCTTC. The V call is TRBV3-1, the J call TRBJ2-1; a weak D match, TRBD2 (6 bases). CDR1 is LGHDT and CDR2 is YNNKEL in the germline V gene (reference sequence). V was pared by 4 bases and J by 8 bases, with 21 bases between. The CDR3 spans 16 residues.

This clonotype was counted ten times or more. V is TRBV15 and J is TRBJ2-1, with D unresolved. The germline CDR1 and CDR2 sequences are LNHNV and YYDKDF (reference sequence). The CDR3 length is 14 residues. Deletions cut 3 bases from V and 7 bases from J, with 13 bases between. CDR3 protein: CATSSRLALNEQFF. The CDR3, as DNA: TGTGCCACCAGCAGTCGACTGGCCCTGAATGAGCAGTTCTTC.

This clonotype has a count of ten or more. The chain joins TRBV28 to TRBJ2-1, with 11 bases matching TRBD2. Germline lookup yields CDR1 MDHEN and CDR2 SYDVKM. This CDR3 has 15 amino acids. V gave up 7 bases and J gave up 12 bases; unmatched junction bases: 14. The CDR3, as DNA: TGTGCCAGCAATTACGAGACTAGCGGGAAGGGAGTGCAGTTCTTC. As protein: CASNYETSGKGVQFF.

This clonotype has a count of ten or more. DNA for the CDR3: TGTGCCAGCAGTTCCTCGACTGGCGAGCAGTACTTC. This encodes CASSSSTGEQYF. The V call is TRBV12-3 or TRBV12-4, the J call TRBJ2-7; D gene unclear. This CDR3 comprises 12 residues. V was pared by 4 bases and J by 6 bases, with 10 bases between.

This clonotype appeared many times. The chain joins TRBV7-2 to TRBJ1-1; no clear D. The V gene's germline CDR1 is SGHTA and CDR2 FQGNSA. With 5 bases removed from V and 0 bases from J, the gap between germline ends came to 13 bases. The CDR3 length is 15 residues. The CDR3 loop reads CASSALWALNTEAFF. The DNA of the CDR3 is TGTGCCAGCAGCGCCTTGTGGGCCTTGAACACTGAAGCTTTCTTT.

The chain has TRBV6-2 or TRBV6-3 and TRBJ1-1; D is ambiguous. Germline V CDR1 and CDR2: MNHEY, SVGEGT. CDR3 length equals 14 residues. V was trimmed by 7 bases and J by 1 base, leaving 13 bases between them. The DNA of the CDR3 is TGTGCCAGCAACGTAAGGAGGGAGAACACTGAAGCTTTCTTT. Its translation is CASNVRRENTEAFF.